This T cell receptor beta chain derives from a study of human T cells and chemical hapten exposure. Individual cDNA molecules (in the library) carried attached unique molecular identifiers. TCRdb fed the RACE reads into MiXCR, producing one record per CDR3 protein. The table has 55,000 to 80,000 distinct CDR3 sequences, approximately 11% seen once. The sample's time point: patch test 3, about 24 weeks after DPC sensitization. The treatment was: therapeutic diphenylcyclopropenone sensitization with weekly scalp DPC. Unfractionated whole blood yielded total RNA. From germline, CDR1 is KGHSH and CDR2 LQKENI. CDR3 length: 15 amino acids. The V and J ends lost 6 bases and 0 bases respectively, with 14 bases between them.

This material consisted of whole blood, taken in connection with sensitization to the hapten diphenylcyclopropenone (DPC). V is TRBV18 and J is TRBJ1-1; tentative D call: TRBD1 (6 bases). The receptor comes from a woman aged 25 to 39 with alopecia areata. Some clones in this sample may be carry-over from other donors' samples. CDR3 DNA sequence: TGTGCCAGCTCCCCAGGGACAAGGATGAACACTGAAGCTTTCTTT. Its protein product is CASSPGTRMNTEAFF.